This TCR beta chain stems from a study of blood T cell repertoires in COVID-19. Across the whole study: Spain, Italy and the United States supplied samples that represented acute and convalescent COVID-19. T cells, B-cell-depleted T cells, or PBMCs supplied cDNA or gDNA.

Some clones are missing from TCRdb's copy, which holds only in-frame ones; the method was immunoSEQ multiplex PCR. The table has 70,000 or so clones, about 88% seen once. V lost 4 bases and J 0 bases, leaving 10 bases between the germline ends. The length of the CDR3 is 15 residues. Germline lookup yields CDR1 MDHEN and CDR2 SYDVKM. The clonotype originates from a human donor in a cohort sampled during active COVID-19. Input material: peripheral blood. The chain combines TRBV28 with TRBJ1-5, with no clear D. The CDR3 DNA reads TGTGCCAGCAGTTCCCGCCTAAATAGCAATCAGCCCCAGCATTTT. It translates to CASSSRLNSNQPQHF.